Here is one TCR beta chain with its context. This clonotype occurred many times. What antigen it recognizes has not been identified. Base qualities are not recorded, but no much larger clone differs from it by a single base. Sequencing relied on an Illumina HiSeq 2500. Quantitative 5'-RACE with molecular barcodes was used to prepare TCR beta libraries. In the original analysis: Disease-linked TCR variants were identified with a new computational method built on a probabilistic model of VDJ rearrangement. The public sequencing data were trimmed at Q25 with fastp and processed into clonotypes with MiXCR by TCRdb, which kept only in-frame beta chains. Rows are combined by CDR3 protein, so each entry shows the most common genes and DNA. The V and J calls shown here were made by TCRdb, not taken from the authors' results. Recorded for this sample are more than 110,000 distinct CDR3 sequences; about 8% of them occurred a single time. 7.3% of the sample rests with the top ten.

The germline V gene (reference sequence) provides CDR1 DFQATT and CDR2 SNEGSKA. The CDR3 covers 13 residues, taking in both the cysteine and the phenylalanine. The only DNA kept is the CDR3, 39 bases in frame from the first base. The junction shows trimming of 3 bases on V and 4 bases on J, plus 9 bases between the germline ends. This entry belongs to a study of CD8 T cells in ankylosing spondylitis (dated by TCRdb to 2015 to 2018). Regarding the research as a whole: To find TCR variants linked to disease, the study profiled T cell receptor beta repertoires in ankylosing spondylitis patients and healthy donors. The full study cohort comprised around 23 ankylosing spondylitis patients and some 110 healthy donors. Peripheral blood samples were taken, and synovial fluid was additionally collected from ankylosing spondylitis patients. The full study reports these points: The disease-linked clones were reported as significantly enriched in matched synovial fluid samples from ankylosing spondylitis patients. In peripheral blood, the disease-linked clones were found at relatively low frequencies and had a CD8+ phenotype. Blood from ankylosing spondylitis patients appeared to be characterized by a TCR beta motif made up of seven or eight highly homologous amino acid variants. Some motif variants were previously reported in synovial fluid and blood of reactive arthritis patients, suggesting common disease-initiation mechanisms.

Synovial fluid samples were matched to blood samples from the same ankylosing spondylitis patients. Recombination linked TRBV20-1 to TRBJ2-2; the D segment could be TRBD2, given 6 matching bases. This clonotype originated in a male donor with ankylosing spondylitis. Source material: synovial fluid, either unsorted or a sorted T cell fraction (not recorded which). The CDR3: CSASGTATGELFF. The base sequence is TGCAGTGCTAGCGGGACTGCCACCGGGGAGCTGTTTTTT.